This T cell receptor (beta chain) derives from a study of blood T cell repertoires in COVID-19. The ends lost 5 bases at V and 2 bases at J; junction bases unmatched: 11. Germline loops: CDR1 SGHNT, CDR2 YENEEA. CDR3 length: 16 residues. Some clones are missing from TCRdb's copy, which holds only in-frame ones; the method was immunoSEQ multiplex PCR. The data hold about 320,000 clones, with approximately 82% observed a single time. V is TRBV11-3 and J is TRBJ2-7; 8 bases align to TRBD2. The clonotype was recovered from a woman in her forties or fifties with acute or convalescent COVID-19. The material sequenced was peripheral blood. For the CDR3, the DNA is TGTGCCAGCAGCCTGTCACAGGGCGGGGGGCCCTACGAGCAGTACTTC. This codes for CASSLSQGGGPYEQYF.